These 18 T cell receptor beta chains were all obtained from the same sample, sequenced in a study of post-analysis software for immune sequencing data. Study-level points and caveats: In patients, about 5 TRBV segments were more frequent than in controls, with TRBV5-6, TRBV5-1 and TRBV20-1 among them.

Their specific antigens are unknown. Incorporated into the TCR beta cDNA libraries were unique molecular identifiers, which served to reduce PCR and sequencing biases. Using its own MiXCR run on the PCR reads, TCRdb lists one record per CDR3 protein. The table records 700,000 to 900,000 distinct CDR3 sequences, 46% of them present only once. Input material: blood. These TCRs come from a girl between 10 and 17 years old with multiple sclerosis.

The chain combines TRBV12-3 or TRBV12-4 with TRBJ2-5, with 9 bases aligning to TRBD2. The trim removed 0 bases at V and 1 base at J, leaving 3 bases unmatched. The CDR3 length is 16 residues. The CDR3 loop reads CASSLAAGGPQETQYF. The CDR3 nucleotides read TGTGCCAGCAGTTTAGCCGCGGGAGGGCCCCAAGAGACCCAGTACTTC.

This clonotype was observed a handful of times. CDR3 protein: CSVEDSQVNPNEQFF. The CDR3 DNA is TGCAGCGTTGAAGATAGCCAAGTTAATCCTAATGAGCAGTTCTTC. This chain joins TRBV29-1 and TRBJ2-1, with D hard to call. Germline CDR1 reads SQVTM; CDR2 reads ANQGSEA. The CDR3 extends over 15 amino acids. Trimming removed 0 bases at V and 7 bases at J, with 16 bases between.

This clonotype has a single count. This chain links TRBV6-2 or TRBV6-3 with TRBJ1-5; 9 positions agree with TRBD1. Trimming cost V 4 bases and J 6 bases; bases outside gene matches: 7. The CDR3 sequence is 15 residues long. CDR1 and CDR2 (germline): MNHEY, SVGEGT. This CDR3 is CASSLSGQGSQPQHF. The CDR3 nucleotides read TGTGCCAGCAGTTTATCGGGACAGGGAAGTCAGCCCCAGCATTTT.

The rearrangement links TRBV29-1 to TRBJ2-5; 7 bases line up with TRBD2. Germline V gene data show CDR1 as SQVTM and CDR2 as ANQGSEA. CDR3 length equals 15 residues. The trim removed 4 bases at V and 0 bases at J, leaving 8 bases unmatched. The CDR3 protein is CSVAPSGNYQETQYF. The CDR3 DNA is TGCAGCGTTGCCCCCAGCGGGAATTACCAAGAGACCCAGTACTTC.

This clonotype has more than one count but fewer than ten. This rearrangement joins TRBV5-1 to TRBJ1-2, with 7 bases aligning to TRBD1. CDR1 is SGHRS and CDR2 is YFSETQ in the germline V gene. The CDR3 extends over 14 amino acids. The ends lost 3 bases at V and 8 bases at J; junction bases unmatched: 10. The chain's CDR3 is CASSWVQGNDGYTF. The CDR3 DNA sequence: TGCGCCAGCAGCTGGGTACAGGGGAACGACGGCTACACCTTC.

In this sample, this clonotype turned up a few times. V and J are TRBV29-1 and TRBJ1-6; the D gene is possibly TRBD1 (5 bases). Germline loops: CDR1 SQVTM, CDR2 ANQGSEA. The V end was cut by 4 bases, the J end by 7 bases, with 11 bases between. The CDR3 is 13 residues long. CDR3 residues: CSVGAGLNSPLHF. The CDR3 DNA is TGCAGCGTTGGGGCAGGGCTCAATTCACCCCTCCACTTT.

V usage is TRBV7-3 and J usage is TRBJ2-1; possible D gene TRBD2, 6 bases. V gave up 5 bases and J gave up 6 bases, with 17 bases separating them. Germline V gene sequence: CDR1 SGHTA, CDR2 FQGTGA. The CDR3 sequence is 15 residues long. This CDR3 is CASSTMGGVSNEQFF. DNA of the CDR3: TGTGCCAGCAGCACCATGGGGGGAGTAAGCAATGAGCAGTTCTTC. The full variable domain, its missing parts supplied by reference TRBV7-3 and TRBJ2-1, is GAGVSQTPSNKVTEKGKYVELRCDPISGHTALYWYRQSLGQGPEFLIYFQGTGAADDSGLPNDRFFAVRPEGSVSTLKIQRTERGDSAVYLCASSTMGGVSNEQFFGPGTRLTVL.

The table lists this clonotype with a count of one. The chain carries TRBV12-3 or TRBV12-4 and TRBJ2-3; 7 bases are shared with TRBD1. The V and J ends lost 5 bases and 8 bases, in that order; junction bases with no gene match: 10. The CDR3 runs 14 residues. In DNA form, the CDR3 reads TGTGCCAGCAGTGTAGTTCCGGGACAGCTTACGCAGTATTTT. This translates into CASSVVPGQLTQYF.

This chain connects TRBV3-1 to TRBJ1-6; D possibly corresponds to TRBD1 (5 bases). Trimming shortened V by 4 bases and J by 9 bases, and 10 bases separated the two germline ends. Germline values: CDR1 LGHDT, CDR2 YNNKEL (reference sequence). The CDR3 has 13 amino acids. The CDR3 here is CASSLRQTSPLHF. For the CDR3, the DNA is TGTGCCAGCAGCCTCCGACAGACTTCACCCCTCCACTTT.

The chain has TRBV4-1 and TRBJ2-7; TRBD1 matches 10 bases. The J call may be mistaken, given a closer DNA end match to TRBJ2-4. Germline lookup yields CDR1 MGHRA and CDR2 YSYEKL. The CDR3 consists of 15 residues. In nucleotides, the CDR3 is TGCGCCAGCAGCTCGACAGGACAGGGGGAAAACATTCAGTACTTC. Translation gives CASSSTGQGENIQYF.

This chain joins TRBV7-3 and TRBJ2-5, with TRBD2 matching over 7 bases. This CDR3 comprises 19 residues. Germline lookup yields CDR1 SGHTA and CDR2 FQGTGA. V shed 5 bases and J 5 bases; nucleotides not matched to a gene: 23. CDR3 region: CASSIIIGRTKGRGETQYF. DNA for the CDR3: TGTGCCAGCAGCATCATCATCGGCAGAACAAAGGGGCGGGGGGAGACCCAGTACTTC. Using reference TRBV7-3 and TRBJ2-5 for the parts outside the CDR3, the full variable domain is GAGVSQTPSNKVTEKGKYVELRCDPISGHTALYWYRQSLGQGPEFLIYFQGTGAADDSGLPNDRFFAVRPEGSVSTLKIQRTERGDSAVYLCASSIIIGRTKGRGETQYFGPGTRLLVL.

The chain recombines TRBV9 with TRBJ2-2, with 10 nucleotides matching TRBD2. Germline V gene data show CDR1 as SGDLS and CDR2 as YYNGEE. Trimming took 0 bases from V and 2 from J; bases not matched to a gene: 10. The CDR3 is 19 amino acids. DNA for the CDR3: TGTGCCAGCAGCGTAGGTTGGATTAGCGGGAGGACAAACACCGGGGAGCTGTTTTTT. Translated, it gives CASSVGWISGRTNTGELFF.

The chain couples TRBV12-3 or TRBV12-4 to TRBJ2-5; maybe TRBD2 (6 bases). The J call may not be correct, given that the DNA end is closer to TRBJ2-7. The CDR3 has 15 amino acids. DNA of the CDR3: TGTGCCAGCAGTTTAACCCTAGCGCCCATGACCGAGCAGTACTTC. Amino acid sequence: CASSLTLAPMTEQYF.

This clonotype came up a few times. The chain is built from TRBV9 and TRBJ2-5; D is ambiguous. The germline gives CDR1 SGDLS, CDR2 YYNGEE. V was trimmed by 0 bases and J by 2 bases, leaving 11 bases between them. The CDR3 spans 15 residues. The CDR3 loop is CASSVDGRNQETQYF. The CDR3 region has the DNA TGTGCCAGCAGCGTAGACGGTCGGAATCAAGAGACCCAGTACTTC.

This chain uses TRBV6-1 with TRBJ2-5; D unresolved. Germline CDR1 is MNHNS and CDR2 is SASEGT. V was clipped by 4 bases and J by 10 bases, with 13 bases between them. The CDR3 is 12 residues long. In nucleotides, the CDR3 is TGTGCCAGCAGTGGGGCGAACGTCCTCCAGTACTTC. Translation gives CASSGANVLQYF.

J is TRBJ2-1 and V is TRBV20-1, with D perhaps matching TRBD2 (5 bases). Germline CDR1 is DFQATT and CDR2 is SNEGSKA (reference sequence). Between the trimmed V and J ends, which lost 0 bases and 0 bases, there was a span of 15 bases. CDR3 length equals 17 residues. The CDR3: CSARDLKREFSYNEQFF. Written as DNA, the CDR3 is TGCAGTGCTAGAGATCTTAAGAGGGAATTCTCCTACAATGAGCAGTTCTTC.

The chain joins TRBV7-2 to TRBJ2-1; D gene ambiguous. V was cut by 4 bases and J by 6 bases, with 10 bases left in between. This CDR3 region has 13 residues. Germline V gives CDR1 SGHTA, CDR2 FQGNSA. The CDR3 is CASSSQDGNEQFF. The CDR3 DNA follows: TGTGCCAGCAGCTCTCAGGACGGCAATGAGCAGTTCTTC.

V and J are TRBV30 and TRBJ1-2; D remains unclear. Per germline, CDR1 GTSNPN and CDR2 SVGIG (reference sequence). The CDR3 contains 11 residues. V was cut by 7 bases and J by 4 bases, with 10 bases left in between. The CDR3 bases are TGTGCCTCGCGCAGCCCCTATGGCTACACCTTC. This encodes CASRSPYGYTF.